This T cell receptor beta chain was observed in a study of blood T cells in healthy people across ages (dated by TCRdb to between 2014 and 2016). At the level of the whole study: Template switching captured roughly one uniquely barcoded TCR beta cDNA molecule per two T cells in model experiments. The study measured age-related changes in TCR beta repertoire diversity using deep sequencing normalized with unique cDNA molecular identifiers. The donors were split into four age groups: young (average 16 years), middle-aged (39), aged (more than 60) and long-lived (roughly 80). To avoid experimental bias, donors of different ages were distributed randomly across sequencing lanes. Using the same blood draw, the study looked at two additional independent replicas of 1 million unique cDNA reads for two donors, one aged 18 to 30 and the other aged 80 or older.

Receptors were amplified or captured by 5' RACE. The sequencing machine was an Illumina HiSeq 2500. The second PCR ran for about 7 to 11 cycles and used a J-beta primer mix along with a sample-barcoded 5' primer. A unique molecular identifier was introduced onto each TCR beta cDNA molecule by a template-switch 5' adaptor carrying 12 random nucleotides. Each sample yielded at least 2.5 million CDR3-containing paired-end reads. The Mint cDNA synthesis kit, primed by a TRBC-specific oligonucleotide, was used to synthesize first-strand cDNA from all RNA. Following uracil-DNA glycosylase treatment, a first 18-cycle PCR with universal primers M1SS and BC2_uni_R was performed on all cDNA. As for how the authors treated the data: For normalization, 1 million high-quality reads were randomly selected from each sample, with every read carrying a distinct molecular identifier. Reads sharing molecular identifiers were discarded rather than binned into consensus sequences. CDR3 identification, clonotype clustering and error correction used MiTCR with a Q25 quality threshold and the strictest error-elimination algorithm. A nonparametric unseen species model with Euler transformation was used to estimate lower-bound total TCR beta diversity. The public sequencing data were trimmed at Q25 with fastp and processed into clonotypes with MiXCR by TCRdb, which kept only in-frame beta chains. Each CDR3 protein gets just one entry, which takes the most common genes and DNA from the rows behind it. The authors' filters were not applied to this entry. Present in this sample are fewer than 750,000 distinct CDR3 sequences, 52% of which were seen just once. The ten largest account for approximately 13% of the sample.

This clonotype has ten or more counts. Its recognized antigen is unknown. Base qualities are missing; no much larger clone stands one base away. The full study reports these points: Estimates of total diversity from one million sequenced T cells were regarded as lower bounds and underestimates. There was a strong correlation between observed TCR beta diversity and the percentage of naive T cells measured by flow cytometry. Observed TCR beta diversity per million T cells fell roughly linearly with age, and a significant reduction was already apparent by age roughly 40. Compared with the aged group, the long-lived group had more naive CD4+ T cells, fewer expanded clones and increased TCR diversity, a pattern suggesting age selection. Conclusive comparison of naive and antigen-experienced compartments was prevented by the profiling of bulk unsorted PBMCs. Because donor CMV infection status was unknown, age-related changes in expanded clonotypes were potentially confounded.

Donors were 39 systemically healthy Caucasian individuals from Russia aged roughly 6 to 95 years. About 10 milliliters of peripheral blood were collected from each donor into EDTA-treated Vacutainer tubes. Ficoll-Paque density-gradient centrifugation was used to isolate PBMCs, with at least 7 million per sample. Total RNA, at least 5 micrograms per sample, was extracted from PBMCs with Trizol reagent. The percentages of naive CD45RAhigh/CD27high T cells were determined by flow cytometry on a PBMC aliquot from every donor. This TCR was recovered from an elderly woman in good health. The sequencing input was blood.

Read as DNA, the sequence is TGTGCCAGCAGCAGATCCGGGATCAGTAATTCACCCCTCCACTTT. Its amino acids are CASSRSGISNSPLHF. The chain uses TRBV7-2 and TRBJ1-6; the D gene assignment is ambiguous. V was cut back by 5 bases and J by 6 bases, leaving a gap of 14 bases between them. Via the germline V gene, CDR1 is SGHTA and CDR2 FQGNSA. The CDR3 measures 15 amino acids from cysteine to phenylalanine. CDR3 DNA only is kept here, 45 bases in frame from base 1.